Given below is one T cell receptor beta chain in context. This sample is part of a study of blood T cell repertoires in COVID-19. Study background: Sites in the United States, Italy and Spain provided acute and convalescent COVID-19 samples. The analysed material was cDNA or gDNA that came from T cells, B-cell-depleted T cells, or PBMCs.

Per the original data handling: The authors estimated nucleated cell counts from reference gene primer amplification. Some clones are missing from TCRdb's copy, which holds only in-frame ones; the method was immunoSEQ multiplex PCR. That table is the source of V, J and clone size, and D and trimming were worked out from the DNA. The sample lists roughly 92,000 clones, around 87% occurring once. CDR1 is WSHSY and CDR2 is SAAADI in the germline V gene. The CDR3 is made up of 16 amino acids. The junction had 4 bases not matched to a gene; V was cut back by 2 bases and J by 5 bases. This sequence was found in a human donor with acute or convalescent COVID-19. The donor label of this sample is uncertain. The rearrangement uses TRBV10-2 and TRBJ1-3; 12 nucleotides align to TRBD1. The specimen sequenced was peripheral blood. The CDR3 coding sequence is TGCGCCAGCAGTGAGCCGGGACAGGGGGCGAGAAACACCATATATTTT. Translated: CASSEPGQGARNTIYF.